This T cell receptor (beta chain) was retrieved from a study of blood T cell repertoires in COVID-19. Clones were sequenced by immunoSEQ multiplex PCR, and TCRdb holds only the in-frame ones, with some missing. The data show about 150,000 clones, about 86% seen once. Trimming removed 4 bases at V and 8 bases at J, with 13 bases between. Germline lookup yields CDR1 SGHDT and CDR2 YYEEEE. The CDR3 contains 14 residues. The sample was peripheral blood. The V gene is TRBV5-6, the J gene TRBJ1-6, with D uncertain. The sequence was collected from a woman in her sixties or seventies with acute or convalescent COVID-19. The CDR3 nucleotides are TGTGCCAGCAGCCCTAGACGGGAAGATTCACCCCTCCACTTT. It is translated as CASSPRREDSPLHF.